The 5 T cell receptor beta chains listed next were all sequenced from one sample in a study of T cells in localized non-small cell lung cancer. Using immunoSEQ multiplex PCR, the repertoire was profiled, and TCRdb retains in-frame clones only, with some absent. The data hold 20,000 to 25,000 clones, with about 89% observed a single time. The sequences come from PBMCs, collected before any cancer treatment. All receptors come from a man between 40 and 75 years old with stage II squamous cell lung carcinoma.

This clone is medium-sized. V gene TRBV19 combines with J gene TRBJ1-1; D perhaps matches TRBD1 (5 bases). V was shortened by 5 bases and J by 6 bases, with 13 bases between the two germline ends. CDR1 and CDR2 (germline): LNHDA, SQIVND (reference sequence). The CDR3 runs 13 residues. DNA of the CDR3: TGTGCCAGTAGTCCTCTAAGGGGACCTGAAGCTTTCTTT. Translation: CASSPLRGPEAFF.

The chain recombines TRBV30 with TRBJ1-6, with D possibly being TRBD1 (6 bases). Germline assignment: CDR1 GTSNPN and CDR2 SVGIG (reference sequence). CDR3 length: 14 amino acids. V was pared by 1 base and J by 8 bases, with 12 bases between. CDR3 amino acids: CAWSGDTTYSPLHF. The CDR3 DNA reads TGTGCCTGGAGTGGGGACACGACTTATTCACCCCTCCACTTT.

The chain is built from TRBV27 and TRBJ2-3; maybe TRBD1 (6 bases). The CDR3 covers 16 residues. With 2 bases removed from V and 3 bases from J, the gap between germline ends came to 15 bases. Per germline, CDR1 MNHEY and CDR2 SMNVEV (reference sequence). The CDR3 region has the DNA TGTGCCAGCAGTTTAACAGGGTATGTTGCAACAGATACGCAGTATTTT. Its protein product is CASSLTGYVATDTQYF.

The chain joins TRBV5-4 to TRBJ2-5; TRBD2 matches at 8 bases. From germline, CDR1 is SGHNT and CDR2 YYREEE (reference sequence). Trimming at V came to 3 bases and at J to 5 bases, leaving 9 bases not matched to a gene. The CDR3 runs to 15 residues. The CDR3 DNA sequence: TGTGCCAGCAGCTCGGGACTAGTTTTGCAGGAGACCCAGTACTTC. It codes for CASSSGLVLQETQYF.

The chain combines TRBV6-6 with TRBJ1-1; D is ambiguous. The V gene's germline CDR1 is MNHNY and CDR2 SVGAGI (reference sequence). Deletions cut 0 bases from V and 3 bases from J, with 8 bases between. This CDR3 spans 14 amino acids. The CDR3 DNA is TGTGCCAGCAGTTACTCGGGCGGTTACACTGAAGCTTTCTTT. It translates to CASSYSGGYTEAFF.